This T cell receptor beta chain was sequenced for a study of shared clonotypes between healthy human individuals. Whole-study findings and limits: Sample collection involved blood only; tissue repertoires are likely different.

It was at deep level that the assay was run. Sequencing used immunoSEQ multiplex PCR; TCRdb keeps in-frame clones, though not all of them. The sample yields about 2.3 million clones, 90% to 95% seen once. This clone came up once. Its cognate antigen is unknown. The CDR3 totals 15 residues. Germline CDR1 is LNHDA and CDR2 is SQIVND (reference sequence). V lost 3 bases to trimming and J lost 0 bases; unmatched junction nucleotides: 4. This sequence was found in a man aged 18 to 35 in good health. Some clones in this sample may be carry-over from other donors' samples. The sequencing input was naive CD4+ T cells from PBMCs. Subset: CD45RA+ positively selected. The chain uses TRBV19 and TRBJ1-2, with 7 bases aligning to TRBD1. CDR3 residues: CASSITGTANYGYTF. CDR3 in DNA: TGTGCCAGTAGTATCACCGGGACAGCTAACTATGGCTACACCTTC.